This T cell receptor beta chain was observed in a study of blood T cell repertoires in COVID-19. The CDR3 is 12 residues long. Between the trimmed V and J ends, which lost 3 bases and 6 bases, there was a span of 7 bases. In the original processing: Amplification of reference gene primers was used by the study to estimate nucleated cell counts. Sequencing used immunoSEQ multiplex PCR; TCRdb keeps in-frame clones, though not all of them. V and J calls and clone size follow that table, whereas D and trimming were derived from the DNA. The sample lists around 300,000 clones; approximately 88% were seen once.

This sequence joins TRBV12-3 or TRBV12-4 and TRBJ2-3; D gene unclear. Sample: peripheral blood. This TCR was sampled from a man aged 50-60 years with acute or convalescent COVID-19. CDR3 in DNA: TGTGCCAGCAGTTTCCCCCCTGATACGCAGTATTTT. Translating gives CASSFPPDTQYF.